This T cell receptor (beta chain) derives from a study of shared clonotypes between healthy human individuals. Assay used: immunoSEQ multiplex PCR; TCRdb lists only in-frame clones, some missing. The data hold 600,000 to 800,000 clones, with 55% to 75% observed a single time. Only a few counts were recorded for this clone. Sequencing input: memory CD4+ T cells sorted from blood. Subset defined: CD45RA-negative fraction. The receptor was derived from a woman in her twenties or thirties in good health.

This CDR3 is CASSASSGRFYNEQFF. DNA of the CDR3: TGTGCCAGCAGTGCCTCTAGCGGGAGATTTTACAATGAGCAGTTCTTC. The chain couples TRBV27 to TRBJ2-1; 10 nucleotides agree with TRBD2. There are 16 residues in the CDR3. Germline V gene data show CDR1 as MNHEY and CDR2 as SMNVEV (reference sequence). The V gene end was trimmed by 5 bases and the J gene end by 4 bases; junction bases not matched to a gene: 8.